This TCR beta chain was sequenced during a study of T cell responses to AZD1222 COVID-19 vaccine. General observations from the study: White British people made up most donors, females outnumbered males, and clonal diversity was possibly underestimated. Two AZD1222 doses significantly raised spike-specific TCR breadth and depth over controls. Spike-wide coverage was observed for vaccine-associated CD4 TCRs, with dominant responses at 160-218 and 743-854. Unmutated regions of variants are reportedly targeted by nearly half of spike-specific TCRs.

This clone turned up a few times. Its specificity is unknown. Profiling relied on immunoSEQ multiplex PCR, and the TCRdb table lists in-frame clones only, not all of them. The sample contains about 120,000 clones, about 85% of which appear only once. Trimming removed 2 bases at V and 6 bases at J, with 7 bases between. Germline CDR1 and CDR2: DFQATT and SNEGSKA (reference sequence). The CDR3 totals 11 residues. This TCR was recovered from an adult who received the AZD1222 COVID-19 vaccine. The genes are TRBV20-1 and TRBJ1-2; D not resolved. The source material was peripheral blood, sampled 28 days after the second AZD1222 dose. The DNA of the CDR3 is TGCAGTGCTAGACGGAGGGATGGCTACACCTTC. This translates into CSARRRDGYTF.